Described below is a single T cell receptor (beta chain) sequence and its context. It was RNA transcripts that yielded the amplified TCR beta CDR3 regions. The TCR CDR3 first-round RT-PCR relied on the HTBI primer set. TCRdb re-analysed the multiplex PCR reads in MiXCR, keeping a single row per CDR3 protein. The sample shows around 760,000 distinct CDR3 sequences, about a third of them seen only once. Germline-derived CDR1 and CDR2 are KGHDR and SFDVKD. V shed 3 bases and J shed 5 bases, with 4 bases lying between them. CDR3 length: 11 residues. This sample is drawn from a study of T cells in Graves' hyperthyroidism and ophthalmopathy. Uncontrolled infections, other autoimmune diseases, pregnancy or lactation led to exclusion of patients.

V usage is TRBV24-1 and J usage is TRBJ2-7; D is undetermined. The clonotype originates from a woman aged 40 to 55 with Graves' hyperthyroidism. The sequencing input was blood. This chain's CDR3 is CATSDGDEQYF. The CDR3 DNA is TGTGCCACCAGTGATGGAGACGAGCAGTACTTC.